This T cell receptor beta chain was sequenced during a study of response to subunit inactivated influenza vaccine. With 6 bases removed from V and 0 bases from J, the gap between germline ends came to 15 bases. The CDR3 covers 15 residues. CDR1 is SGHRS and CDR2 is YFSETQ in the germline V gene. This clonotype has a count of ten or more. What it recognizes is unknown. TCRdb called the RT-PCR reads again in MiXCR, with one record for every CDR3 protein. The sample yields about 830,000 distinct CDR3 sequences, 15% to 20% seen once. Study-wide results and limits: Seasonal influenza vaccination, on each occasion, was suggested by the authors to recruit few new T cells.

The sample was PBMCs from blood, taken roughly 5 days after vaccination. This rearrangement joins TRBV5-1 to TRBJ2-5; tentatively, D is TRBD1 (7 bases). The sequence derives from a man in his fifties or sixties who received an inactivated influenza vaccine. CDR3 in DNA: TGCGCCAGCACTTCAGGGGGGCCGTACCAAGAGACCCAGTACTTC. Translating it yields CASTSGGPYQETQYF.